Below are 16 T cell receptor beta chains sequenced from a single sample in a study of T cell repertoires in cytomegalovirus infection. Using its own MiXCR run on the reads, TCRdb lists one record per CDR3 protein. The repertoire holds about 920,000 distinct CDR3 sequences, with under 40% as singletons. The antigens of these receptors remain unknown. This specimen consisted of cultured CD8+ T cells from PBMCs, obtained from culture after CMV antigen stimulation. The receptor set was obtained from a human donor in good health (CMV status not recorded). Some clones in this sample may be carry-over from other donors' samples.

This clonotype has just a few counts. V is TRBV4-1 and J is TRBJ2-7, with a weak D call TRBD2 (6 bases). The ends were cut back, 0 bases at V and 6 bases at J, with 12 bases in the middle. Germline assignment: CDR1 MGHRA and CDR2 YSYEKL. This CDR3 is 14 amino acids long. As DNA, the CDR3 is TGCGCCAGCAGCCAAGAAGGGAGGCCGCTCGAGCAGTACTTC. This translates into CASSQEGRPLEQYF.

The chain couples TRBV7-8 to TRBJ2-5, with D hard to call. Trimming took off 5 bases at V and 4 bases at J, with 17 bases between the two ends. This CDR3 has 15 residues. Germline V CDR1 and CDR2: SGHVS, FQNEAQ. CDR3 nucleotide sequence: TGTGCCAGCAGCGAGACCCCCGCCACCGGAGAGACCCAGTACTTC. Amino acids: CASSETPATGETQYF.

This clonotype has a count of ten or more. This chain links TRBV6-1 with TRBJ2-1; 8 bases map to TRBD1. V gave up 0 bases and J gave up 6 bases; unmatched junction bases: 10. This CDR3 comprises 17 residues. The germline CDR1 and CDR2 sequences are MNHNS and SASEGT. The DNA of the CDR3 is TGTGCCAGCAGTGAAGCCCTAGGAGGACAGGGTGGCAATGAGCAGTTCTTC. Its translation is CASSEALGGQGGNEQFF.

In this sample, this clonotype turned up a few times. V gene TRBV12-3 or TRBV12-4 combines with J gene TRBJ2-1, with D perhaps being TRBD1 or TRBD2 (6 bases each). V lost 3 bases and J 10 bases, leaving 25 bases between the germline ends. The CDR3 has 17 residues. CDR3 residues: CASSFLPDPFRGAEQFF. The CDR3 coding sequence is TGTGCCAGCAGTTTTCTTCCCGACCCGTTTAGGGGGGCCGAGCAGTTCTTC.

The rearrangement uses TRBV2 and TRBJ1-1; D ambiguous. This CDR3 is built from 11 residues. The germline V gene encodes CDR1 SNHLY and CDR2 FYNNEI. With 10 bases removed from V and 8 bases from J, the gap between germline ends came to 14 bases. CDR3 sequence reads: CATPRGVEAFF. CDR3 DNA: TGTGCCACCCCTAGAGGAGTCGAAGCTTTCTTT.

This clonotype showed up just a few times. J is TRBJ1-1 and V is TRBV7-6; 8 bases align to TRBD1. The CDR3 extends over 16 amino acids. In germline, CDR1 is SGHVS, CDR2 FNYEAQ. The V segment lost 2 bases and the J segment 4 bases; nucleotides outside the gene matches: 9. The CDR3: CASSLRTTGEGTEAFF. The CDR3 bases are TGTGCCAGCAGCTTACGTACGACAGGGGAAGGCACTGAAGCTTTCTTT.

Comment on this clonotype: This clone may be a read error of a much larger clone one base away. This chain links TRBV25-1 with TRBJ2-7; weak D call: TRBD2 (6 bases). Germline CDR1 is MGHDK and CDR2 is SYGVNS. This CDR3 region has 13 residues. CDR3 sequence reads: CASSPDYSNEQYF. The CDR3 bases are TGTGCCAGCAGTCCGGACTACTCCAACGAGCAGTACTTC.

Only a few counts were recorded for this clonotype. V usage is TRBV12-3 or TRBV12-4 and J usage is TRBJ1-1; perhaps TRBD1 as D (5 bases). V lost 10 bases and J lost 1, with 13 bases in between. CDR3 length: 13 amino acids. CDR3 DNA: TGTGCCACCCCAGGCGGGGGGAACACTGAAGCTTTCTTT. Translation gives CATPGGGNTEAFF.

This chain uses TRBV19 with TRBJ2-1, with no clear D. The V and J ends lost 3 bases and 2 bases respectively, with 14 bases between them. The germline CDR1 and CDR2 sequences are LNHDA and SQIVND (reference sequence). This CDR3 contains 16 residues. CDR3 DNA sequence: TGTGCCAGTAGTATTCACCCGGGTAACCCCTACAATGAGCAGTTCTTC. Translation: CASSIHPGNPYNEQFF.

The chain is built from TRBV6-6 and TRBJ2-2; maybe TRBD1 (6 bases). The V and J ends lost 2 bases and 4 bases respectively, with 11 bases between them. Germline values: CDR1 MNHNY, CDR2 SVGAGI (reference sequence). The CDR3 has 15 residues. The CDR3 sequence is CASSYVAGVTGELFF. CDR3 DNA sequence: TGTGCCAGCAGTTACGTGGCAGGGGTCACCGGGGAGCTGTTTTTT.

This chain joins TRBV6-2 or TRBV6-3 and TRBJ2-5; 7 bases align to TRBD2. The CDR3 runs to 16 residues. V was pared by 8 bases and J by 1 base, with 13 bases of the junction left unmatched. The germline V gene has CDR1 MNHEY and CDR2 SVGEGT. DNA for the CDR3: TGTGCCAGCGAGCGGGGAGAGTGGGGCATCCAAGAGACCCAGTACTTC. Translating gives CASERGEWGIQETQYF.

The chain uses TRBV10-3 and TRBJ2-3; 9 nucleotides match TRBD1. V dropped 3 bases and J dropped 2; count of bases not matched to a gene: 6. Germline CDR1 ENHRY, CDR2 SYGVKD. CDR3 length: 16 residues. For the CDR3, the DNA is TGTGCCATCAGTGACGGACAGGGGAGGTCCACAGATACGCAGTATTTT. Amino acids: CAISDGQGRSTDTQYF.

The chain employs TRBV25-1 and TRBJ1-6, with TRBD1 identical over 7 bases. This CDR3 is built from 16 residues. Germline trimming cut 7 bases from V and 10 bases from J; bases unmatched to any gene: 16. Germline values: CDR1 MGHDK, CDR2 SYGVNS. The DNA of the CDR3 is TGTGCCAGCACCACCGACCAACAGGGGAAGTGGTCACCCCTCCACTTT. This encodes CASTTDQQGKWSPLHF.

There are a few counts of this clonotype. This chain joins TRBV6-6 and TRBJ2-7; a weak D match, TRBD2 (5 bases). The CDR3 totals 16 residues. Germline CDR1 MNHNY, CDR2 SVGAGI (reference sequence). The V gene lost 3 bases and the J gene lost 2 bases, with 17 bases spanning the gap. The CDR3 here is CASSYTGNRQAYEQYV. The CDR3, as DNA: TGTGCCAGCAGTTATACGGGGAATCGCCAGGCCTACGAGCAGTACGTC.

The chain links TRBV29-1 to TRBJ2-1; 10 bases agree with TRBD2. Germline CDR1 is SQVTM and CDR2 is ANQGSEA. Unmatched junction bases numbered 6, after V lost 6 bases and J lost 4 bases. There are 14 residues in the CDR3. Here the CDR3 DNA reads TGCAGCGTGGTCGGACTAGCGGCGTACAATGAGCAGTTCTTC. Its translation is CSVVGLAAYNEQFF.

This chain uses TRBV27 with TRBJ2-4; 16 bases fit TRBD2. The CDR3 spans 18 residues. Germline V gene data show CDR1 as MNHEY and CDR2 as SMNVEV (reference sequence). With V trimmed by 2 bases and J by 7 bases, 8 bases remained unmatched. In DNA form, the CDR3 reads TGTGCCAGCAGTTTAATCGGGACTAGCGGGGGGGCTGAGAACATTCAGTACTTC. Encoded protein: CASSLIGTSGGAENIQYF.